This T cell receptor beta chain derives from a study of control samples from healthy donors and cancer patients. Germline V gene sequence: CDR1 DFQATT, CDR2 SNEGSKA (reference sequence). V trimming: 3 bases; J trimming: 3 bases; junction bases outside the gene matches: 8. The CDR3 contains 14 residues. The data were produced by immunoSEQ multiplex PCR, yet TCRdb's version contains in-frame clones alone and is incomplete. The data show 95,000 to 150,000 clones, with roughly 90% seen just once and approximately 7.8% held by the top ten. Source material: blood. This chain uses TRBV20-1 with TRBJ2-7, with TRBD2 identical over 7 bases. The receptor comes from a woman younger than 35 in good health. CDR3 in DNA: TGCAGTGCTAGTCCGGCGGGAGTCGGCTACGAGCAGTACTTC. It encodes CSASPAGVGYEQYF.